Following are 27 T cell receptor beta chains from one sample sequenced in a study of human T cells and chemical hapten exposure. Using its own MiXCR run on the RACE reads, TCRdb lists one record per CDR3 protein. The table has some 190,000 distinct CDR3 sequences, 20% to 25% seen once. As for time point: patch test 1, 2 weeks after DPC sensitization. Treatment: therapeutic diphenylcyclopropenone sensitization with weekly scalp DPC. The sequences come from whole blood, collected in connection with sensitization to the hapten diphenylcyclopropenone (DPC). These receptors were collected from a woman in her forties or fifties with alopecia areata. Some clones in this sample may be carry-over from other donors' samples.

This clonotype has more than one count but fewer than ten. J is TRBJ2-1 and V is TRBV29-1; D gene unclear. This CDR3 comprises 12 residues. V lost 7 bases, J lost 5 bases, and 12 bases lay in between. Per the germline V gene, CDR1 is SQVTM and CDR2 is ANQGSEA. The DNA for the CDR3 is TGCAGCGGGTTCCCGGTTGACAATGAGCAGTTCTTC. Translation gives CSGFPVDNEQFF.

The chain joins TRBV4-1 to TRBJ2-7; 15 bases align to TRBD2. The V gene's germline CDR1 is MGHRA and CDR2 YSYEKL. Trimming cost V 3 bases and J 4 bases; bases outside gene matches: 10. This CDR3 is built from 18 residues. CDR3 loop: CASSHGLAGGPGRYEQYF. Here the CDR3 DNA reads TGCGCCAGCAGCCATGGACTAGCGGGAGGGCCGGGAAGGTACGAGCAGTACTTC.

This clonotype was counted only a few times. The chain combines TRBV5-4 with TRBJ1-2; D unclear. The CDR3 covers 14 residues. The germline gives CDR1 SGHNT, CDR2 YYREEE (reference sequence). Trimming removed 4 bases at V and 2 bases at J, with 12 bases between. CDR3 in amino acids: CASSQTAVNYGYTF. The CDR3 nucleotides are TGTGCCAGCAGCCAAACCGCAGTCAACTATGGCTACACCTTC.

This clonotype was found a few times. The DNA of the CDR3 is TGTGCCGTACGAGGCAGGACTTCTTGGAATTCACCCCTCCACTTT. It translates to CAVRGRTSWNSPLHF. J is TRBJ1-6 and V is TRBV25-1; D call uncertain. Germline V gene data show CDR1 as MGHDK and CDR2 as SYGVNS. The CDR3 has 15 residues. Trimming pared 11 bases from V and 7 bases from J, leaving 21 bases between.

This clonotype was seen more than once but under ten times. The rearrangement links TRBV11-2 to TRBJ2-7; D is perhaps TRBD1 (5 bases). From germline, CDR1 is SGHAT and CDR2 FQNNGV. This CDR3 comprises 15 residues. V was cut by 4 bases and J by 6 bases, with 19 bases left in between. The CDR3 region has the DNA TGTGCCAGCAGCTCCCAAATTTCGCAGGGAAGCGAGCAGTACTTC. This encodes CASSSQISQGSEQYF.

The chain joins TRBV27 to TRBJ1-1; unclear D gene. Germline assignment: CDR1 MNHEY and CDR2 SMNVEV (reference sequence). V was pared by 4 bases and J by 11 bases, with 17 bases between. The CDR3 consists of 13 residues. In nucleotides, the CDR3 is TGTGCCAGCAGTTGGACCCCCGACGTGGGGGCTTTCTTT. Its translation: CASSWTPDVGAFF.

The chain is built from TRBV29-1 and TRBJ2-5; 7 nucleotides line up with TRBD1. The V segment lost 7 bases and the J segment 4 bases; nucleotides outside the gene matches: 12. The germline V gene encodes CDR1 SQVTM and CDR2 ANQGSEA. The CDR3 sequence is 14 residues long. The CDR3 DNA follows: TGCAGCGCGGGCCCGACAGGGAGTAGAGAGACCCAGTACTTC. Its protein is CSAGPTGSRETQYF.

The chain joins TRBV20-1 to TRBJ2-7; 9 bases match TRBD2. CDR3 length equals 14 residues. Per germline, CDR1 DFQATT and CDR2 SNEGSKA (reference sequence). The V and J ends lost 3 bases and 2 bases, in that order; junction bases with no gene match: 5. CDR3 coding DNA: TGCAGTGCTAGGGTTAGCGGGAGCCCCTACGAGCAGTACTTC. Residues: CSARVSGSPYEQYF.

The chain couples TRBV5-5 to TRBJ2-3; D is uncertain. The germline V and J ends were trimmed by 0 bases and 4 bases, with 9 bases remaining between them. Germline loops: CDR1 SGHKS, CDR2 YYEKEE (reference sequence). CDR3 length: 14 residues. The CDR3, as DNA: TGTGCCAGCAGCTTGGTCGGCGGTTCAGATACGCAGTATTTT. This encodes CASSLVGGSDTQYF.

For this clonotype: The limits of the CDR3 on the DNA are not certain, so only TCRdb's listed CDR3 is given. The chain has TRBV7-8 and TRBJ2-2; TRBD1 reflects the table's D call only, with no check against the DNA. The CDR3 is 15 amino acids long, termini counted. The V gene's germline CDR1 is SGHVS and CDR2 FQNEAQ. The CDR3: CASSLPGEKAGSCFF.

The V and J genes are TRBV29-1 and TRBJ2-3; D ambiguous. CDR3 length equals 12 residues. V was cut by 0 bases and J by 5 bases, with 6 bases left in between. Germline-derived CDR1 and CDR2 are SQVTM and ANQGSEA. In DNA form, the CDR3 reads TGCAGCGTTGAAGATTGGGAAGATACGCAGTATTTT. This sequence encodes CSVEDWEDTQYF.

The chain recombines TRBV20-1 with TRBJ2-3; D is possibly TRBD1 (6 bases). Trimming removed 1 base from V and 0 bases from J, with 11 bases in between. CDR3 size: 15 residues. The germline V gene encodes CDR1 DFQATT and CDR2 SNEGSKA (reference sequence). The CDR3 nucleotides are TGCAGTGCTAGAGTTGGGGGCTCTAGCACAGATACGCAGTATTTT. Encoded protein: CSARVGGSSTDTQYF.

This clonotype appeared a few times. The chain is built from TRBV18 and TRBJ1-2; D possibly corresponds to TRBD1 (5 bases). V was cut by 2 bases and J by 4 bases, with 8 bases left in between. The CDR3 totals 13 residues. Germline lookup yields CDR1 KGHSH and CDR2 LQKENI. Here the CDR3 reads CASSPEGTYGYTF. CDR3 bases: TGTGCCAGCTCACCAGAGGGGACCTATGGCTACACCTTC. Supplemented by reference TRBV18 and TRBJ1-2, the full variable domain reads NAGVMQNPRHLVRRRGQEARLRCSPMKGHSHVYWYRQLPEEGLKFMVYLQKENIIDESGMPKERFSAEFPKEGPSILRIQQVVRGDSAAYFCASSPEGTYGYTFGSGTRLTVV.

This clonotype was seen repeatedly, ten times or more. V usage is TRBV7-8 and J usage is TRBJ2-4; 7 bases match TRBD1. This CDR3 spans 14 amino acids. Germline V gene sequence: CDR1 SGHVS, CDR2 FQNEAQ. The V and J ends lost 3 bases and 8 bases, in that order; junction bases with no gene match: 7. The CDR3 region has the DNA TGTGCCAGCAGCTTCAGACAGGGCTGGGACATTCAGTACTTC. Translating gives CASSFRQGWDIQYF. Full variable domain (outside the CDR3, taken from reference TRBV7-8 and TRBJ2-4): GAGVSQSPRYKVAKRGQDVALRCDPISGHVSLFWYQQALGQGPEFLTYFQNEAQLDKSGLPSDRFFAERPEGSVSTLKIQRTQQEDSAVYLCASSFRQGWDIQYFGAGTRLSVL.

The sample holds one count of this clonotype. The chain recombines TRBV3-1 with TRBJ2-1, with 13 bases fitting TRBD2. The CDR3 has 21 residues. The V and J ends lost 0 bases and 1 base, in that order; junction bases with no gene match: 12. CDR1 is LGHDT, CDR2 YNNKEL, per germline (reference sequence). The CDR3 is CASSQEVGLAGPEGSYNEQFF. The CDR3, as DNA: TGTGCCAGCAGCCAAGAAGTGGGACTAGCGGGGCCTGAGGGGTCCTACAATGAGCAGTTCTTC.

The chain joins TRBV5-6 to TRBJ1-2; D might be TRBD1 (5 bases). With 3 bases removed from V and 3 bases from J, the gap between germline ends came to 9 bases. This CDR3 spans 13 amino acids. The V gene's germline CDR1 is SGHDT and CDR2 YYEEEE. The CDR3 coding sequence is TGTGCCAGCAGCTCGACAGACTACTATGGCTACACCTTC. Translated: CASSSTDYYGYTF.

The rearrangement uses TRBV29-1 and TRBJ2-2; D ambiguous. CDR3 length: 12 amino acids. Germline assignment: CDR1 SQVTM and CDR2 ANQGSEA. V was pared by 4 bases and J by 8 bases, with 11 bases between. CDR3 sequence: CSVAGVLGELFF. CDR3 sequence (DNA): TGCAGCGTTGCCGGAGTATTAGGGGAGCTGTTTTTT.

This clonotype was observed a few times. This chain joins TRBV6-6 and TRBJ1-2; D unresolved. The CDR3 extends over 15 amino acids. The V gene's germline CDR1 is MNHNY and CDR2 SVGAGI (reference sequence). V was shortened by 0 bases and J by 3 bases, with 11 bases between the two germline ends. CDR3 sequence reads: CASSYSSGLHYGYTF. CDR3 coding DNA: TGTGCCAGCAGTTACTCCAGCGGGCTCCACTATGGCTACACCTTC.

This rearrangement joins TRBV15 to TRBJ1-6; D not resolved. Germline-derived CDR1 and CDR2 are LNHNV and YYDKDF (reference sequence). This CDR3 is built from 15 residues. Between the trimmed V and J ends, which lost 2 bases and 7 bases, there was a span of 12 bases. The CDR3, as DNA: TGTGCCACCAGCAGATTTAAGGGTGAGAATTCACCCCTCCACTTT. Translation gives CATSRFKGENSPLHF.

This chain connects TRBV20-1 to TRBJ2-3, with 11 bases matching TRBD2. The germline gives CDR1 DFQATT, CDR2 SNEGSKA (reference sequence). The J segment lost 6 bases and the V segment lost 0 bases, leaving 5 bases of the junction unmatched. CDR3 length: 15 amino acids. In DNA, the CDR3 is TGCAGTGCTAGAGATAGACTAGCGGGATCGGATACGCAGTATTTT. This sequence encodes CSARDRLAGSDTQYF.

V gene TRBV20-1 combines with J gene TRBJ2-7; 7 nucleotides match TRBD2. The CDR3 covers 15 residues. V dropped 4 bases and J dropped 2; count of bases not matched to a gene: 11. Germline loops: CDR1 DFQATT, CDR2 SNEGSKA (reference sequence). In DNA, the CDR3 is TGCAGTGCTATCTCCGGGACCGGGAGGACCTACGAGCAGTACTTC. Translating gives CSAISGTGRTYEQYF.

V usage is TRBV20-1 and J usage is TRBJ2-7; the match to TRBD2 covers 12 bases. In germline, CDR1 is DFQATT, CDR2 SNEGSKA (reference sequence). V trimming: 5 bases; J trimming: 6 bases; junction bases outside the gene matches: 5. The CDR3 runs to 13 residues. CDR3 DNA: TGCAGTGCTCCGACTAGCGGGAGTAGCGAGCAGTACTTC. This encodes CSAPTSGSSEQYF.

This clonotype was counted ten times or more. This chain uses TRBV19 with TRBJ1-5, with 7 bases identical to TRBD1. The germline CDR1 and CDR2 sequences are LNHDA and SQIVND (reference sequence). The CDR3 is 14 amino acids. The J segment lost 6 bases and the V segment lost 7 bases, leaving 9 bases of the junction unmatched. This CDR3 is CASTRQGVAQPQHF. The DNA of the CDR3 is TGTGCCAGTACTCGACAGGGTGTGGCTCAGCCCCAGCATTTT.

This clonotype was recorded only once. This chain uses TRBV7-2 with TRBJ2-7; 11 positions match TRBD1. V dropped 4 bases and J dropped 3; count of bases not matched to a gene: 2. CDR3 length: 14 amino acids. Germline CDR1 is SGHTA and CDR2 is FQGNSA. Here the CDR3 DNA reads TGTGCCAGCAGCTGGGACAGGGGGGACTACGAGCAGTACTTC. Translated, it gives CASSWDRGDYEQYF.

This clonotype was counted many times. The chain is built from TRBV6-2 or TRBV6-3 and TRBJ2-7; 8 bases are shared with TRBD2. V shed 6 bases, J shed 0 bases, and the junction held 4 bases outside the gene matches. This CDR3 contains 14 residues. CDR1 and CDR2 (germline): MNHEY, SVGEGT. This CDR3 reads CASRLAGYSYEQYF. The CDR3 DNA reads TGTGCCAGCAGGCTAGCGGGCTACTCCTACGAGCAGTACTTC.

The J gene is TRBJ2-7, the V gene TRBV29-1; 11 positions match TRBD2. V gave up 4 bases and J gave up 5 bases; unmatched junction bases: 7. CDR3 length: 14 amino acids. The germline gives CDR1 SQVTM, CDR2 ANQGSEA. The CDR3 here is CSVAVAGGPHEQYF. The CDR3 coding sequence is TGCAGCGTTGCCGTAGCGGGAGGGCCCCACGAGCAGTACTTC.

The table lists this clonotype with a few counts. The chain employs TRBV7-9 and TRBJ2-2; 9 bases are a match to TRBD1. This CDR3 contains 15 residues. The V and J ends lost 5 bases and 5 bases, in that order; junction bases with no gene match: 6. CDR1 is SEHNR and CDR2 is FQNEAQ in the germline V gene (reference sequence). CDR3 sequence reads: CASSPGQGLTGELFF. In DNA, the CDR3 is TGTGCCAGCAGCCCGGGACAGGGTTTAACCGGGGAGCTGTTTTTT. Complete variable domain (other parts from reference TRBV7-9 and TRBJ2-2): DTGVSQNPRHKITKRGQNVTFRCDPISEHNRLYWYRQTLGQGPEFLTYFQNEAQLEKSRLLSDRFSAERPKGSFSTLEIQRTEQGDSAMYLCASSPGQGLTGELFFGEGSRLTVL.